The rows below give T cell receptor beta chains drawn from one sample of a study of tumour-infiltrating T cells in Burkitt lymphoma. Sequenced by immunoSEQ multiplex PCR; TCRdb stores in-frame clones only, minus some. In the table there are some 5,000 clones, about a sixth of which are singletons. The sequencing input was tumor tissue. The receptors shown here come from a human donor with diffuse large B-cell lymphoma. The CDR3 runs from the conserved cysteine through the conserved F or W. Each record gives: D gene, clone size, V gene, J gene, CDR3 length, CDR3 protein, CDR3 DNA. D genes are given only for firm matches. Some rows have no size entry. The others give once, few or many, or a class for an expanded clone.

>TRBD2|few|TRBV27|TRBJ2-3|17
CASSLIRASGSTDTQYF
TGTGCCAGCAGTTTAATTCGGGCTAGCGGGAGCACAGATACGCAGTATTTT
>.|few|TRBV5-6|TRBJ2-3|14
CASGGGLHTDTQYF
TGTGCCAGCGGAGGGGGGCTTCACACAGATACGCAGTATTTT
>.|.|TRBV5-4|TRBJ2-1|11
CASSLFSEQFF
TGTGCCAGCAGCTTGTTTAGTGAGCAGTTCTTC
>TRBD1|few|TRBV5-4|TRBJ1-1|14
CASSRGQPNTEAFF
TGTGCCAGCAGTCGGGGACAGCCGAACACTGAAGCTTTCTTT
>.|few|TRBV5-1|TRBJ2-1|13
CASGSSADNEQFF
TGCGCCAGTGGTAGTAGCGCCGACAATGAGCAGTTCTTC
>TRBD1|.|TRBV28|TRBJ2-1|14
CASSLRQGRDEQFF
TGTGCCAGCAGTTTGCGACAGGGCAGGGATGAGCAGTTCTTC
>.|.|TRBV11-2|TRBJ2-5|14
CASSFPPRLETQYF
TGTGCCAGCAGCTTTCCCCCCCGTTTAGAGACCCAGTACTTC
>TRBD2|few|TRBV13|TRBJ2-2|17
CASSWPSGSVNTGELFF
TGTGCCAGCAGCTGGCCTAGCGGGTCCGTGAATACCGGGGAGCTGTTTTTT
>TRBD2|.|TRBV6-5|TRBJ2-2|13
CASRGGVAGELFF
TGTGCCAGCAGGGGAGGGGTTGCCGGGGAGCTGTTTTTT
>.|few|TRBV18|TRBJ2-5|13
CASSLQGQETQYF
TGTGCCAGCTCACTACAGGGCCAAGAGACCCAGTACTTC
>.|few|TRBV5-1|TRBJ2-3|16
CASSLGGGVLTDTQYF
TGCGCCAGCAGCTTGGGCGGCGGAGTGCTCACAGATACGCAGTATTTT
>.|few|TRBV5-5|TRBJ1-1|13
CASSLGGDTEAFF
TGTGCCAGCAGCTTGGGAGGGGACACTGAAGCTTTCTTT
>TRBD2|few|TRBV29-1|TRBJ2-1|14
CSVEGLAGENGQFF
TGCAGCGTTGAAGGACTAGCGGGAGAAAACGGGCAGTTCTTC
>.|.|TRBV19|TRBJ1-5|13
CASRDTSNQPQHF
TGTGCCAGTAGGGACACTAGCAATCAGCCCCAGCATTTT
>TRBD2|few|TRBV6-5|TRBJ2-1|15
CASRSSGRGNNEQFF
TGTGCCAGCAGGTCCAGCGGGAGGGGAAACAATGAGCAGTTCTTC
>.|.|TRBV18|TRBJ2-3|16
CASSPIASGSTDTQYF
TGTGCCAGCTCTCCAATAGCGAGCGGGAGCACAGATACGCAGTATTTT
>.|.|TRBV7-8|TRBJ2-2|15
CASSLSGGVTGELFF
TGTGCCAGCAGCTTAAGTGGGGGTGTGACCGGGGAGCTGTTTTTT
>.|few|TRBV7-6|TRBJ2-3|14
CASSPFASTDTQYF
TGTGCCAGCAGCCCCTTTGCCAGCACAGATACGCAGTATTTT
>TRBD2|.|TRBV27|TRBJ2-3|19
CASSIPRVRSGRAADTQYF
TGTGCCAGCAGTATACCACGAGTTAGGAGCGGGAGGGCCGCAGATACGCAGTATTTT
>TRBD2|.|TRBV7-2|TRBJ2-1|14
CASSAGTSGRLQFF
TGTGCCAGCAGCGCCGGTACTAGCGGGAGGCTCCAGTTCTTC
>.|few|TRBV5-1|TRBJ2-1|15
CASSFDGSPYNEQFF
TGCGCCAGCAGCTTCGACGGGAGCCCCTACAATGAGCAGTTCTTC
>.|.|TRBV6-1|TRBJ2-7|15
CASSEGSTGPYEQYF
TGTGCCAGCAGTGAAGGTAGCACAGGTCCCTACGAGCAGTACTTC
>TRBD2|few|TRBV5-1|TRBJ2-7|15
CASSLGVAGVYEQYF
TGCGCCAGCAGCTTGGGGGTAGCGGGAGTCTACGAGCAGTACTTC
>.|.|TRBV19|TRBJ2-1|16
CASTRRGVGSSDEQFF
TGTGCCAGTACCCGACGGGGTGTGGGGTCGTCGGATGAGCAGTTCTTC
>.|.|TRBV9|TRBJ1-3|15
CASSAAPTHGNTIYF
TGTGCCAGCAGCGCGGCCCCGACACACGGAAACACCATATATTTT
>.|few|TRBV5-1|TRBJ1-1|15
CASSLFPGVNTEAFF
TGCGCCAGCAGCTTGTTTCCGGGGGTGAACACTGAAGCTTTCTTT
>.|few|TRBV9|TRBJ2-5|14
CASSPGGIGETQYF
TGTGCCAGCTCTCCAGGCGGGATTGGAGAGACCCAGTACTTC
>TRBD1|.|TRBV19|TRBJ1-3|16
CASSRIRDSSGNTIYF
TGTGCCAGTAGTAGGATCCGGGACAGCTCTGGAAACACCATATATTTT
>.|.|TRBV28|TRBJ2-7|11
CASSLKYEQYF
TGTGCCAGCAGTTTGAAGTACGAGCAGTACTTC
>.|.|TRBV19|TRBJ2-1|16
CASSEITNAAYNEQFF
TGTGCCAGTAGTGAAATTACCAACGCGGCCTACAATGAGCAGTTCTTC
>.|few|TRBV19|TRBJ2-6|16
CASSMGLDSGANVLTF
TGTGCCAGTAGTATGGGGCTCGACTCTGGGGCCAACGTCCTGACTTTC
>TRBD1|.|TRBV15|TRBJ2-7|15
CATSLEGTGPYEQYF
TGTGCCACCAGCTTAGAGGGGACAGGCCCCTACGAGCAGTACTTC
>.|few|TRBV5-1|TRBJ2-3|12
CASSLDADTQYF
TGCGCCAGCAGCTTGGACGCAGATACGCAGTATTTT
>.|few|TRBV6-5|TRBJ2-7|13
CASRKGRSYEQYF
TGTGCCAGCAGGAAGGGACGGTCCTACGAGCAGTACTTC
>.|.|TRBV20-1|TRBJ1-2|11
CSAQTRLSYTF
TGCAGTGCTCAGACCAGGCTGAGCTACACCTTC
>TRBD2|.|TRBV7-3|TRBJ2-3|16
CASSPRTSGKIDTQYF
TGTGCCAGCAGCCCGAGGACTAGCGGGAAAATAGATACGCAGTATTTT
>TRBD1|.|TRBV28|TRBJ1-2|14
CASSGTGNSYGYTF
TGTGCCAGCAGTGGGACAGGGAATTCCTATGGCTACACCTTC
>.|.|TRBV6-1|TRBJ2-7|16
CASSEARAEGAYEQYF
TGTGCCAGCAGTGAAGCAAGGGCGGAGGGGGCCTACGAGCAGTACTTC
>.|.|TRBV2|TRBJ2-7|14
CASRIQGGSYEQYF
TGTGCCAGCAGGATCCAGGGGGGATCCTACGAGCAGTACTTC
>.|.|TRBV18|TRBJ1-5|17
CASSPTDPGRVNQPQHF
TGTGCCAGCTCACCAACGGATCCAGGGAGGGTCAATCAGCCCCAGCATTTT
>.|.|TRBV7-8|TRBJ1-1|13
CASSLALYTEAFF
TGTGCCAGCAGCTTAGCCTTATACACTGAAGCTTTCTTT
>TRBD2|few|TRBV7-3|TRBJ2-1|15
CASSFSGRAEDEQFF
TGTGCCAGCAGCTTTAGCGGGAGGGCCGAGGATGAGCAGTTCTTC
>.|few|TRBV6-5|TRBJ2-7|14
CASTRSFRSYEQYF
TGTGCCAGCACCAGGTCTTTCCGCTCCTACGAGCAGTACTTC
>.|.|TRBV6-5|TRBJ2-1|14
CASSYSRRDNEQFF
TGTGCCAGCAGTTACTCGAGGCGAGACAATGAGCAGTTCTTC
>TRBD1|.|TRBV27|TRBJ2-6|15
CASGQGAARANVLTF
TGTGCCAGCGGACAGGGGGCGGCTCGGGCCAACGTCCTGACTTTC
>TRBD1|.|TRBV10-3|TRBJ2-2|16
CAISESLQGATGELFF
TGTGCCATCAGTGAGTCGTTACAGGGGGCCACCGGGGAGCTGTTTTTT
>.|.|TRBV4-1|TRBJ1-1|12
CASSVIGTEAFF
TGCGCCAGCAGCGTCATAGGCACTGAAGCTTTCTTT
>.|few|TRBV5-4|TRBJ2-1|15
CASRLSIRANNEQFF
TGTGCCAGCCGCCTTTCAATCAGGGCGAACAATGAGCAGTTCTTC
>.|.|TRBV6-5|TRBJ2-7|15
CASSLRRGQAYEQYF
TGTGCCAGCAGCCTCCGACGCGGGCAGGCCTACGAGCAGTACTTC
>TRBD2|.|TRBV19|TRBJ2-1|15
CASRTSGSNSNEQFF
TGTGCCAGTAGAACTAGCGGAAGCAACTCCAATGAGCAGTTCTTC
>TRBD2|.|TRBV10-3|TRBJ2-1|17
CAISESRLAGGYNEQFF
TGTGCCATCAGTGAGTCGCGACTAGCGGGAGGGTACAATGAGCAGTTCTTC
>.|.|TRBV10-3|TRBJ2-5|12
CAISSSGETQYF
TGTGCCATCAGCTCCAGTGGAGAGACCCAGTACTTC
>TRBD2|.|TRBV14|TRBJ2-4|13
CASSLAGVNIQYF
TGTGCCAGCAGCCTAGCGGGAGTAAACATTCAGTACTTC
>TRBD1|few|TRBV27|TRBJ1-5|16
CASSTGTAYSNQPQHF
TGTGCCAGCAGTACCGGGACAGCCTATAGCAATCAGCCCCAGCATTTT